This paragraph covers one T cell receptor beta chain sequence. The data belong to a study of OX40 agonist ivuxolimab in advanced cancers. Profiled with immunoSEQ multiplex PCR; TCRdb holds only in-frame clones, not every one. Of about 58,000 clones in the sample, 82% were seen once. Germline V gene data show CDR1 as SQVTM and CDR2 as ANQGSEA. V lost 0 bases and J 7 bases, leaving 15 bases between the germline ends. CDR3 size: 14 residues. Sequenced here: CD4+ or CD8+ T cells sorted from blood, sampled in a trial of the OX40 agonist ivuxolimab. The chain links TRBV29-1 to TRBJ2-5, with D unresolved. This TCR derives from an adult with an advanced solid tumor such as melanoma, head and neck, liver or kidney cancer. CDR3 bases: TGCAGCGTTGAAGATGCCCCCAGGAGTGGGACCCAGTACTTC. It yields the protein CSVEDAPRSGTQYF. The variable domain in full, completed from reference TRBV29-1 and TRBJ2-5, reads SAVISQKPSRDICQRGTSLTIQCQVDSQVTMMFWYRQQPGQSLTLIATANQGSEATYESGFVIDKFPISRPNLTFSTLTVSNMSPEDSSIYLCSVEDAPRSGTQYFGPGTRLLVL.